The rows below give T cell receptor beta chains drawn from one sample of a study of blood T cell repertoires in COVID-19. Some clones are missing from TCRdb's copy, which holds only in-frame ones; the method was immunoSEQ multiplex PCR. There are some 140,000 clones in the sample; under 90% occur only once, and about 8.4% lies in the top ten. The sequenced sample was peripheral blood. These receptors all come from a woman aged 60-70 years with active or convalescent COVID-19. Both conserved end residues are part of each CDR3. A D gene is named only where the DNA matches it firmly. Where a row states a size, it is once, few, many or the class of an expanded clone; other rows omit it.

j_call,clone_size,d_call,v_call,cdr3_aa,cdr3_nt
TRBJ2-7,once,TRBD2,TRBV6-1,CASSEALLAGSYEQYF,TGTGCCAGCAGTGAAGCATTACTAGCGGGATCCTACGAGCAGTACTTC
TRBJ2-1,NA,NA,TRBV4-1,CASSQDRDSGHNEQFF,TGCGCCAGCAGCCAAGACAGGGATTCAGGGCACAATGAGCAGTTCTTC
TRBJ2-5,NA,NA,TRBV7-2,CASSPTGLETQYF,TGTGCCAGCAGCCCGACAGGTCTTGAGACCCAGTACTTC
TRBJ2-7,NA,NA,TRBV4-3,CASSQDVEAREQYF,TGCGCCAGCAGCCAAGATGTGGAGGCCAGGGAGCAGTACTTC
TRBJ2-5,NA,TRBD2,TRBV19,CASSRGTSGPQETQYF,TGTGCCAGTAGTAGAGGGACTAGCGGGCCCCAAGAGACCCAGTACTTC
TRBJ1-4,NA,NA,TRBV4-1,CASSQGRRATNEKLFF,TGCGCCAGCAGCCAAGGTCGGAGAGCAACTAATGAAAAACTGTTTTTT
TRBJ2-5,NA,TRBD2,TRBV5-4,CASSAGLNSGSLGETQYF,TGTGCCAGCAGCGCGGGACTCAATAGCGGGAGCTTAGGAGAGACCCAGTACTTC
TRBJ2-5,NA,NA,TRBV6-5,CASSNTRVETQYF,TGTGCCAGCAGTAATACTAGGGTGGAGACCCAGTACTTC
TRBJ1-1,NA,NA,TRBV7-2,CASSPGGGRKTEAFF,TGTGCCAGCAGCCCTGGGGGGGGGCGGAAAACTGAAGCTTTCTTT
TRBJ1-2,NA,NA,TRBV6-5,CASRDGINYGYTF,TGTGCCAGCAGGGACGGGATTAACTATGGCTACACCTTC
TRBJ2-1,NA,TRBD2,TRBV5-4,CASSSPGTRGNEQFF,TGTGCCAGCAGCTCCCCCGGGACTAGAGGAAATGAGCAGTTCTTC
TRBJ2-5,NA,TRBD2,TRBV2,CASSDPGLAGVETQYF,TGTGCCAGCAGTGACCCCGGACTAGCGGGAGTGGAGACCCAGTACTTC
TRBJ2-3,NA,TRBD2,TRBV5-1,CASSSRGGPGTDTQYF,TGCGCCAGCAGCTCGCGGGGGGGCCCTGGGACAGATACGCAGTATTTT
TRBJ2-5,NA,NA,TRBV2,CASKLAPAVETQYF,TGTGCCAGCAAACTAGCCCCGGCCGTGGAGACCCAGTACTTC
TRBJ2-5,NA,TRBD2,TRBV5-4,CASSMEGGGGSTQYF,TGTGCCAGCAGCATGGAAGGCGGGGGTGGATCGACCCAGTACTTC
TRBJ1-2,NA,NA,TRBV19,CASSFAGAGNYGYTF,TGTGCCAGTAGTTTCGCAGGGGCTGGGAACTATGGCTACACCTTC
TRBJ2-1,NA,NA,TRBV7-3,CASSSSGNSYNEQFF,TGTGCCAGCAGCTCAAGCGGAAACTCCTACAATGAGCAGTTCTTC
TRBJ2-5,NA,NA,TRBV25-1,CASSDFRGLETQYF,TGTGCCAGCAGTGATTTCAGGGGTCTAGAGACCCAGTACTTC
TRBJ2-3,NA,NA,TRBV6-7,CASTHGGPSTDTQYF,TGTGCCAGCACCCACGGGGGACCTAGCACAGATACGCAGTATTTT
TRBJ2-1,NA,TRBD2,TRBV19,CASSISSGGGSYNEQFF,TGTGCCAGTAGTATATCTAGCGGGGGAGGGTCCTACAATGAGCAGTTCTTC
TRBJ2-1,few,NA,TRBV28,CASSLSMLAGEQFF,TGTGCCAGCAGTTTATCGATGTTGGCGGGCGAGCAGTTCTTC
TRBJ2-1,NA,TRBD2,TRBV5-8,CASSLLAALQYEQFF,TGTGCCAGCAGCTTACTAGCGGCTTTACAATATGAGCAGTTCTTC
TRBJ1-4,few,TRBD1,TRBV28,CASSGRGREKLFF,TGTGCCAGCAGCGGCAGGGGGCGAGAAAAACTGTTTTTT